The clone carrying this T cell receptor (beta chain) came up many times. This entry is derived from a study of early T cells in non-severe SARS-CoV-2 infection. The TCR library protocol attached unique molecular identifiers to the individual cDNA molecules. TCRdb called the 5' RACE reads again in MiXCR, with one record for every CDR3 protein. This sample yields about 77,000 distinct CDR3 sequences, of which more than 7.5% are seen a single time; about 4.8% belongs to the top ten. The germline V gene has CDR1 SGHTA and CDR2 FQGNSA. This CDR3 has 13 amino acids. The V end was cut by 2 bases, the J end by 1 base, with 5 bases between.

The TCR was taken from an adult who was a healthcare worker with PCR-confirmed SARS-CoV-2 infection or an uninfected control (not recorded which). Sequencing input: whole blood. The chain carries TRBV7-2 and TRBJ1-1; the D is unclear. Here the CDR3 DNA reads TGTGCCAGCAGCTTAACGGGGAACACTGAAGCTTTCTTT. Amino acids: CASSLTGNTEAFF.